The 4 T cell receptor beta chains in this list originate from one sample, sequenced in a study of blood T cell repertoires in COVID-19 (dated by TCRdb to the early 2020s). The library was prepared using the immunoSEQ multiplex PCR assay. TCRdb limited this immuneACCESS table to in-frame rearrangements with V and J called. A share of clones is missing; checked studies link under half to unresolved V genes, and the rest is unexplained. For this sample the table gives some 100,000 clones, of which roughly 92% were detected only once. 5.7% of the sample comes from the top ten. The sequenced sample was peripheral blood. All receptors derive from a man aged 70 or older with acute or convalescent COVID-19.

The CDR3 DNA is TGTGCCAGCAGCTCAACAGGGGTCCGAGAGACCCAGTACTTC. This sequence encodes CASSSTGVRETQYF. This chain uses TRBV13 with TRBJ2-5; TRBD1 aligns across 7 bases. Germline V CDR1 and CDR2: PRHDT, FYEKMQ (reference sequence). This CDR3 contains 14 residues. J was trimmed by 4 bases and V by 4 bases; bases with no gene match: 6.

The chain recombines TRBV29-1 with TRBJ1-2; D is possibly TRBD1 (6 bases). CDR1 is SQVTM, CDR2 ANQGSEA, per germline. The ends were cut back, 4 bases at V and 8 bases at J, with 14 bases in the middle. CDR3 length: 12 residues. The CDR3 DNA reads TGCAGCGTTGTGGGGGGGCCCGGGGGCTACACCTTC. Translating gives CSVVGGPGGYTF.

The rearrangement uses TRBV4-1 and TRBJ1-2; tentatively, D is TRBD1 (6 bases). CDR3 length equals 14 residues. V dropped 3 bases and J dropped 4 bases, with 12 bases sitting between them. Germline assignment: CDR1 MGHRA and CDR2 YSYEKL. In nucleotides, the CDR3 is TGCGCCAGCAGCCAGCAGGGGCAAGGCTATGGCTACACCTTC. It specifies CASSQQGQGYGYTF.

The J gene is TRBJ2-7, the V gene TRBV29-1, with D tentatively TRBD1 (6 bases). Germline-derived CDR1 and CDR2 are SQVTM and ANQGSEA. V was clipped by 8 bases and J by 4 bases, with 18 bases between them. The CDR3 totals 13 residues. In DNA form, the CDR3 reads TGCAGCCCACAAGGGGACACGCCATACGAGCAGTACTTC. Its protein product is CSPQGDTPYEQYF.